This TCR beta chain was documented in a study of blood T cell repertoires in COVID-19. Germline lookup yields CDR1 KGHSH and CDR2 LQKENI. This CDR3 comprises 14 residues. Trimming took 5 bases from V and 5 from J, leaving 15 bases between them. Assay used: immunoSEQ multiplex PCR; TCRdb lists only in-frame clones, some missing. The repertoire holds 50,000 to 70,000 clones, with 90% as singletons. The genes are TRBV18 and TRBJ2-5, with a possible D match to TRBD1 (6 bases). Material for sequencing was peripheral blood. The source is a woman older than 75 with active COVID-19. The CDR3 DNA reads TGTGCCAGCTCAAGTGTTGGGGGCGCGGAGACCCAGTACTTC. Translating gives CASSSVGGAETQYF.